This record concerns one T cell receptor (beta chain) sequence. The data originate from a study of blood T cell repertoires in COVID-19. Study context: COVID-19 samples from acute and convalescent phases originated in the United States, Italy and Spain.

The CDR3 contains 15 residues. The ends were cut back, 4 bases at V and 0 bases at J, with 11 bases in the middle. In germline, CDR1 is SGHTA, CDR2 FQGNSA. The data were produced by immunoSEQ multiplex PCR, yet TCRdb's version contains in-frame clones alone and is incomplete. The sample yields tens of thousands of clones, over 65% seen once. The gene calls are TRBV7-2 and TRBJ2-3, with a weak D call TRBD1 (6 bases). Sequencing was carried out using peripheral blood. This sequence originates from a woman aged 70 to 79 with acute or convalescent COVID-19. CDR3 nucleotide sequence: TGTGCCAGCAGCTCCGACAGGCCTAGCACAGATACGCAGTATTTT. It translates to CASSSDRPSTDTQYF.